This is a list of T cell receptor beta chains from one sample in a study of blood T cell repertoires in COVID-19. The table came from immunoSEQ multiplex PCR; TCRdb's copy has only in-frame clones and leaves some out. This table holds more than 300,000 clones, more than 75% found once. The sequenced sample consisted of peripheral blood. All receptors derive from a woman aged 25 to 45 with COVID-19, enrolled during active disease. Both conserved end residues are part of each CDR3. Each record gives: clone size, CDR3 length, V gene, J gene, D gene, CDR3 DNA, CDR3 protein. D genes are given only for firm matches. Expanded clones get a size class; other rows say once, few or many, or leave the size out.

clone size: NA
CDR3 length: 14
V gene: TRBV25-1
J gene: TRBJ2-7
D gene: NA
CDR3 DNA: TGTGCCAGCAGTGAACAGGGGTCATTGGGCGAGCAGTACTTC
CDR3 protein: CASSEQGSLGEQYF

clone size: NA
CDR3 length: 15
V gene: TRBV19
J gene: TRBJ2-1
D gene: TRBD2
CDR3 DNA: TGTGCCAGTAGTATACTAGCGGGAGAGACTGATGAGCAGTTCTTC
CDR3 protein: CASSILAGETDEQFF

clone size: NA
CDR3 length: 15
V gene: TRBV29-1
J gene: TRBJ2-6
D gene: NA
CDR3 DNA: TGCAGCGTGGCAGGGAAGGGGCCTGGGGCCAACGTCCTGACTTTC
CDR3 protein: CSVAGKGPGANVLTF

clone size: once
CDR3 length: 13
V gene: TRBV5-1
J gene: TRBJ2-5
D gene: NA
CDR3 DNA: TGCGCCAGCAGCTTGGCTAGTCGAGAGACCCAGTACTTC
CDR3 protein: CASSLASRETQYF

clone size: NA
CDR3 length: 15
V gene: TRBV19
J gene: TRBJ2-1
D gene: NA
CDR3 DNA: TGTGCCAGTACCAATGACGGGGTGGGGTGGGGTGAGCAGTTCTTC
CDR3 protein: CASTNDGVGWGEQFF

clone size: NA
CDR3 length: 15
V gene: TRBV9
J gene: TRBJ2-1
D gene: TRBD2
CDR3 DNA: TGTGCCAGCAGCGTAGGACTAGCGAGTTACAATGAGCAGTTCTTC
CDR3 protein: CASSVGLASYNEQFF

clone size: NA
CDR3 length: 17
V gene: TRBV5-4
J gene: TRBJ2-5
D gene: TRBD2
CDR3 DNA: TGTGCCAGCAGCTTGGGCGGGAGGAGCGGGAGTGGAAAGACCCAGTACTTC
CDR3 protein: CASSLGGRSGSGKTQYF

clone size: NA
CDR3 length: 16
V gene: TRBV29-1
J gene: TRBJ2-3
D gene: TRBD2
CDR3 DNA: TGCAGCGTTGTGGTGTTAAGCGGGAGGGCCTCAGATACGCAGTATTTT
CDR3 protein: CSVVVLSGRASDTQYF

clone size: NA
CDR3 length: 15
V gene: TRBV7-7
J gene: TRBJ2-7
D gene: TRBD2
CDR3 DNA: TGTGCTAGCAGCCCGGGACTAGCGGGGGCTGGGGAGCAGTACTTC
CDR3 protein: CASSPGLAGAGEQYF

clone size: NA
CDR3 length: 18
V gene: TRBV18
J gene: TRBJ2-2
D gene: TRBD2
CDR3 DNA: TGTGCCAGCTCAGCCGGGGGACGTCGCGGGAGCCTAACCGGGGAGCTGTTTTTT
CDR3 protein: CASSAGGRRGSLTGELFF

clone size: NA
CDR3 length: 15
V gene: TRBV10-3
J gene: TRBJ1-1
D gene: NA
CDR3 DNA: TGTGCCATCAGCGTAGGAGACGCAAGCCAGAGGAGGGCTTTCTTT
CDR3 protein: CAISVGDASQRRAFF

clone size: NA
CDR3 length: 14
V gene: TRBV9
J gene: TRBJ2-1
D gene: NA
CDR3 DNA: TGTGCCACTGGAGCGGTAGACTCCTACAATGAGCAGTTCTTC
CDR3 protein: CATGAVDSYNEQFF

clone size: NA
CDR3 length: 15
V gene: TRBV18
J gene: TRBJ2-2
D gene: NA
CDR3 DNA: TGTGCCAGCTCATGGGGGGGCCCGGAGACCGGGGAGCTGTTTTTT
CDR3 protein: CASSWGGPETGELFF

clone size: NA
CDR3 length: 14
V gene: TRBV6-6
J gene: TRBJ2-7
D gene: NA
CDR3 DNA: TGTGCCAGCACCCCCCTCCCCACAAGGGGCGAGCAGTACTTC
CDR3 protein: CASTPLPTRGEQYF

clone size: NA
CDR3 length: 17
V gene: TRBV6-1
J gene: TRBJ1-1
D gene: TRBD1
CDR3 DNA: TGTGCCAGCAGTGTGACAGGGTTGGGTGGGGGGAACACTGAAGCTTTCTTT
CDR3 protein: CASSVTGLGGGNTEAFF

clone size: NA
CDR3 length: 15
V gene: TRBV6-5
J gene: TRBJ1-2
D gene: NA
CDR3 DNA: TGTGCCAGCAGTTACTCGCGAGGGAATTACTATGGCTACACCTTC
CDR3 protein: CASSYSRGNYYGYTF

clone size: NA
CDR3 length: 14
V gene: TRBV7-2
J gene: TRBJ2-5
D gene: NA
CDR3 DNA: TGTGCCAGCAGCTTAATGAGCTCCCAAGAGACCCAGTACTTC
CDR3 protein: CASSLMSSQETQYF

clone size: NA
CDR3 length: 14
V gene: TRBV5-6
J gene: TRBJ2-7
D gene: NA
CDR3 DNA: TGTGCCAGCAGGTATATAGGGACTTCCTACGAGCAGTACTTC
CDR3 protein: CASRYIGTSYEQYF

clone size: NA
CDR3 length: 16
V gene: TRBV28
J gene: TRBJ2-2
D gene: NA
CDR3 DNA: TGTGCCAGCAGACCCTGGAGGGCCGTAAACACCGGGGAGCTGTTTTTT
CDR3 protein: CASRPWRAVNTGELFF

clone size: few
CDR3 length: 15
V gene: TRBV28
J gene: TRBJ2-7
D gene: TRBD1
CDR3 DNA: TGTGCCAGCAGAAGTTGGACAGGGGCCTCCTACGAGCAGTACTTC
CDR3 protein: CASRSWTGASYEQYF

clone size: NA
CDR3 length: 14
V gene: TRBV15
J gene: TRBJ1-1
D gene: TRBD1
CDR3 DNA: TGTGCCACCAGCAGAGATCAGACAGGGGGGTATGCTTTCTTT
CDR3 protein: CATSRDQTGGYAFF

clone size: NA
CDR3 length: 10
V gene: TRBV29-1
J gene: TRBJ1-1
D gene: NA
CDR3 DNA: TGCAGCGCCGGGAACACTGAAGCTTTCTTT
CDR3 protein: CSAGNTEAFF

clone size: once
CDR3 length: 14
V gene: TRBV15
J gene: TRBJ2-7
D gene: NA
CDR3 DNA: TGTGCCACCAGCAGAGGAGGCCACTCCTACGAGCAGTACTTC
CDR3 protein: CATSRGGHSYEQYF

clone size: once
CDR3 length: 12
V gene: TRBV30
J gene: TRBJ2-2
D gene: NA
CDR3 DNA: TGTGCCTGGAGTGCCTTCACCGGGGAGCTGTTTTTT
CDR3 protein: CAWSAFTGELFF

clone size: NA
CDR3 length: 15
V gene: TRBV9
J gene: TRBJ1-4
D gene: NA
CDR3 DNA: TGTGCCAGCAGCGCCGCAGGGGTCCCTAATGAAAAACTGTTTTTT
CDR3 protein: CASSAAGVPNEKLFF

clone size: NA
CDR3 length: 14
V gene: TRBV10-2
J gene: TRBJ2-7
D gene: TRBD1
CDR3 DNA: TGCGCCAGCAGTGAGTCGGGCAGGGGGCAAGAGCAGTACTTC
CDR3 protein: CASSESGRGQEQYF

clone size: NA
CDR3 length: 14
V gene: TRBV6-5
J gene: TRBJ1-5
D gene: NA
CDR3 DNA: TGTGCCAGCATCCGCGACAGCACCAATCAGCCCCAGCATTTT
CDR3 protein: CASIRDSTNQPQHF

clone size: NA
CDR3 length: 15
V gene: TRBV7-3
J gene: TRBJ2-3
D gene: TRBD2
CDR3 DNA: TGTGCCAGCAGCTTAGACGGGAGGCGCACAGATACGCAGTATTTT
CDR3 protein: CASSLDGRRTDTQYF

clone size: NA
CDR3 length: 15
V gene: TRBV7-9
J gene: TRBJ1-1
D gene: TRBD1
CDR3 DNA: TGTGCCAGCAGGTGGGCCGAACAGGGGTACACTGAAGCTTTCTTT
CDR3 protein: CASRWAEQGYTEAFF

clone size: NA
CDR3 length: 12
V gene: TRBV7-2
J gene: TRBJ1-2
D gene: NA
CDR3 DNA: TGTGCCAGCAGCTTCGCAGGGGATGGCTACACCTTC
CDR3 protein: CASSFAGDGYTF

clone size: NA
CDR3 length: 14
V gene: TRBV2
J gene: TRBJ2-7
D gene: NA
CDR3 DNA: TGTGCCAGCAGTGACCTGGCGGTGACGGCCGAGCAGTACTTC
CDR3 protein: CASSDLAVTAEQYF

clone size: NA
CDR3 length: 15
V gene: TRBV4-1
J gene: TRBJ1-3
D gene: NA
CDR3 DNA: TGCGCCAGCAGCCAAAGAGGACAATCTGGAAACACCATATATTTT
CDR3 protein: CASSQRGQSGNTIYF

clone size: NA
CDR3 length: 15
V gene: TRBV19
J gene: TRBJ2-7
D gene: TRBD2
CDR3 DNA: TGTGCCAGTAGTATGGTCCTAGCGGGTCCCTACGAGCAGTACTTC
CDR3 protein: CASSMVLAGPYEQYF

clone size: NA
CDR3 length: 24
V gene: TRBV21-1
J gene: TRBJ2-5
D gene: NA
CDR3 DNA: TGTGCCAGCAGCAAAGTCCACGCAAACCCACGGGGGGACATTGTCCCCAGGGGAGGGGAGACCCAGTACTTC
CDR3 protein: CASSKVHANPRGDIVPRGGETQYF

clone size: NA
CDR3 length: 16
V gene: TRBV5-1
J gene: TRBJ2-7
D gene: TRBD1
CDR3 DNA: TGCGCCAGCAGCCGAGCGAGGGGGCCCCCAACCTACGAGCAGTACTTC
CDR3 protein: CASSRARGPPTYEQYF

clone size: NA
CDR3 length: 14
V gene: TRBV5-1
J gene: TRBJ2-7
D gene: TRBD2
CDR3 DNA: TGCGCCAGCAGCGACCCCGGGACTAGCGTAGAGCAGTACTTC
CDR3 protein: CASSDPGTSVEQYF

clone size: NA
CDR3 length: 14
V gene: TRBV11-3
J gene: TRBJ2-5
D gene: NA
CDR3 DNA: TGTGCCAGCAGCTTAGGAGGCGGTCAAGAGACCCAGTACTTC
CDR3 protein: CASSLGGGQETQYF

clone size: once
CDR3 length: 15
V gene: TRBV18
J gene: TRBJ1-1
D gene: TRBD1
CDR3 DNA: TGTGCCAGCTCACCACCGGGACAGGGGAACACTGAAGCTTTCTTT
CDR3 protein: CASSPPGQGNTEAFF

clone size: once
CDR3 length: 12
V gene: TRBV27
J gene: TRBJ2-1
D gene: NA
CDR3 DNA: TGTGCCAGCAGTCGCGGTTTAGGTGAGCAGTTCTTC
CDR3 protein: CASSRGLGEQFF

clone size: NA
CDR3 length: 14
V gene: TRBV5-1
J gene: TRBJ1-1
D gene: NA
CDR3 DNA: TGCGCCAGCAGCTTGTACGGAGATAACACTGAAGCTTTCTTT
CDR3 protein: CASSLYGDNTEAFF

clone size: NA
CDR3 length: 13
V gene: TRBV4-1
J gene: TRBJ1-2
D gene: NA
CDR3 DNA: TGCGCCAGCAGCCAAGGGCTTGGAGGTGGCTACACCTTC
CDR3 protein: CASSQGLGGGYTF

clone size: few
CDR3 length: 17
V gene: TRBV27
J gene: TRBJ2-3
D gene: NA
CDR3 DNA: TGTGCCAGCAGTTTATCGGGGACACGGGATAGCACAGATACGCAGTATTTT
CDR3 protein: CASSLSGTRDSTDTQYF

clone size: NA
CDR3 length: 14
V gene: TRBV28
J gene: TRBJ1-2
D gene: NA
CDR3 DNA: TGTGCCAGCAGTTCTGGGGGGGGAGGTACATGGGACACCTTC
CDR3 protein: CASSSGGGGTWDTF

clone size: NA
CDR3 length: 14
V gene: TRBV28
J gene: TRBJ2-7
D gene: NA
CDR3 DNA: TGTGCCAGCAGTTGGGACACCGTGAACTACGAGCAGTACTTC
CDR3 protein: CASSWDTVNYEQYF